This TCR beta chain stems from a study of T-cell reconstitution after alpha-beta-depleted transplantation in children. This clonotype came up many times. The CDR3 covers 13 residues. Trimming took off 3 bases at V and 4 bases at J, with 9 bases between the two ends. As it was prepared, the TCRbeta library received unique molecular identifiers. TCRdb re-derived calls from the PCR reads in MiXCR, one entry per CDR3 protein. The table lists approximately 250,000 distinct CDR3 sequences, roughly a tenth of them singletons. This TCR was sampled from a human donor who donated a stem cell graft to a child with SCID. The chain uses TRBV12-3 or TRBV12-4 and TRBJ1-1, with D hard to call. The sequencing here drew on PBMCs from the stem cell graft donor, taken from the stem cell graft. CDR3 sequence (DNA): TGTGCCAGCAGTTTTCGGCGAGGCACTGAAGCTTTCTTT. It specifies CASSFRRGTEAFF.